This T cell receptor beta chain was obtained from a study of T-cell memory formation after mild COVID-19. Study details: TCR clusters largely stayed donor specific. Points from the study as a whole: Some responding clones appeared in pre-infection memory, suggesting cross-reactive memory joined. Among clones peaking at day 37 in the second wave, SARS-CoV-2 specificity remained unconfirmed.

With constant-segment primers, 5'RACE yielded cDNA libraries of TCR alpha and TCR beta that carried sample barcodes and UMIs. From the 5' RACE reads, TCRdb called clonotypes with MiXCR, one entry per CDR3 protein. The data contain around 320,000 distinct CDR3 sequences, approximately 27% of them singletons. On this clonotype itself: Its antigen is not known.

CDR1 is SGHKS and CDR2 is YYEKEE in the germline V gene (reference sequence). CDR3 length equals 16 residues. J gave up 0 bases and V 3 bases, and 5 bases lay outside the gene matches. This receptor was taken from an adult woman who had mild COVID-19 (a few samples of this study predate the infection). Cell type and time point are not known. The chain is built from TRBV5-5 and TRBJ2-2; 7 bases are a match to TRBD1. The sample comprised PBMCs or a T cell subset sorted from them (not recorded which). The DNA of the CDR3 is TGTGCCAGCAGCTCCAACAGGGGCGCGAACACCGGGGAGCTGTTTTTT. The encoded protein is CASSSNRGANTGELFF.